This T cell receptor (beta chain) was found in a study of T cells in Graves' hyperthyroidism and ophthalmopathy. Study results and caveats: Peripheral blood also featured most of the thyroid clonotypes expanded above 0.001.

Newly diagnosed hyperthyroidism patients aged 18 to 65 years had disease lasting under 2 months. It was RNA transcripts that yielded the amplified TCR beta CDR3 regions. Carried out on the TCR CDR3, a first-round RT-PCR used the HTBI primer set. TCRdb re-analysed the multiplex PCR reads in MiXCR, keeping a single row per CDR3 protein. This sample has hundreds of thousands of distinct CDR3 sequences, with 15% to 20% found just once. This clonotype was seen a handful of times. Its matching antigen is unknown. The CDR3 runs to 14 residues. Trimming removed 6 bases from V and 2 bases from J, with 13 bases in between.

Sequencing used blood. V and J are TRBV12-3 or TRBV12-4 and TRBJ2-5; no clear D. The source of this sequence is a woman in her 30s with Graves' hyperthyroidism. The DNA of the CDR3 is TGTGCCAGCAGCCCCGTGGGGTTACAAGAGACCCAGTACTTC. Protein product: CASSPVGLQETQYF.